These 18 T cell receptor beta chains were sequenced from one sample in a study of control samples from healthy donors and cancer patients. Libraries were prepared by immunoSEQ multiplex PCR; TCRdb keeps only in-frame clonotypes and omits some of them. The sample lists about 61,000 clones; around 91% were seen once. The sequenced material came from PBMCs. The source of these receptors is a man between 60 and 75 years old with colorectal cancer.

The chain joins TRBV5-1 to TRBJ1-6; no firm D call. The CDR3 is 15 amino acids. Trimming pared 4 bases from V and 7 bases from J, leaving 15 bases between. Germline V gene data show CDR1 as SGHRS and CDR2 as YFSETQ. CDR3 amino acids: CASSPRALGNSPLHF. CDR3 coding DNA: TGCGCCAGCAGCCCGAGGGCGCTCGGGAATTCACCCCTCCACTTT.

The gene calls are TRBV2 and TRBJ2-5; no definite D call. Germline assignment: CDR1 SNHLY and CDR2 FYNNEI. CDR3 length equals 10 residues. Trimming took 5 bases from V and 6 from J, leaving 4 bases between them. In DNA form, the CDR3 reads TGTGCCAGCAGTCTCCAGACCCAGTACTTC. Translated, it gives CASSLQTQYF.

With regard to this clone: Additional DNA sequences in this sample encode the identical CDR3. The rearrangement links TRBV12-3 or TRBV12-4 to TRBJ2-1; D gene ambiguous. Trimming pared 6 bases from V and 0 bases from J, leaving 0 bases between. This CDR3 contains 11 residues. CDR3 sequence: CASSSYNEQFF. The CDR3 DNA follows: TGTGCCAGCAGCTCCTACAATGAGCAGTTCTTC.

A single count supports this clone. The gene calls are TRBV29-1 and TRBJ1-1, with D uncertain. CDR1 and CDR2 from the germline V gene are SQVTM and ANQGSEA. The CDR3 sequence is 11 residues long. Between the trimmed V and J ends, which lost 4 bases and 2 bases, there was a span of 5 bases. CDR3 bases: TGCAGCGTTGTACCAAACACTGAAGCTTTCTTT. As protein: CSVVPNTEAFF.

This clone was found once. J is TRBJ2-1 and V is TRBV10-3; 7 bases are a match to TRBD1. Trimming removed 6 bases from V and 8 bases from J; junction bases left unmatched: 13. Germline CDR1 ENHRY, CDR2 SYGVKD. The CDR3 extends over 15 amino acids. CDR3 amino acids: CAISLGGPESDEQFF. The CDR3, as DNA: TGTGCCATCAGCTTAGGGGGCCCAGAATCTGATGAGCAGTTCTTC.

The chain carries TRBV12-5 and TRBJ2-3; D tentatively reads TRBD1 or TRBD2 (5 bases each). V lost 6 bases and J 5 bases, leaving 18 bases between the germline ends. The length of the CDR3 is 15 residues. Germline-derived CDR1 and CDR2 are LGHNT and FRNRAP. This chain's CDR3 is CASGGRGGVRDTQYF. In nucleotides, the CDR3 is TGTGCTAGTGGCGGCCGTGGGGGAGTTAGAGATACGCAGTATTTT.

The count of this clone is one. The V call is TRBV7-9, the J call TRBJ1-2; 7 bases line up with TRBD1. Germline loops: CDR1 SEHNR, CDR2 FQNEAQ (reference sequence). This CDR3 comprises 15 residues. J gave up 2 bases and V 2 bases, and 5 bases lay outside the gene matches. The CDR3 reads CASSLTGQKNYGYTF. CDR3 nucleotides: TGTGCCAGCAGCTTAACGGGACAGAAAAACTATGGCTACACCTTC.

The chain links TRBV4-2 to TRBJ2-5; D uncertain. Per germline, CDR1 LGHNA and CDR2 YNFKEQ. This CDR3 is 15 amino acids long. The ends were cut back, 1 base at V and 4 bases at J, with 13 bases in the middle. The CDR3 is CASSQVTTGPETQYF. The CDR3 region has the DNA TGTGCCAGCAGCCAAGTAACCACCGGGCCAGAGACCCAGTACTTC.

This rearrangement joins TRBV4-1 to TRBJ2-7; possibly TRBD2 for D (7 bases). CDR3 size: 14 residues. Germline V gene lookup returns CDR1 MGHRA and CDR2 YSYEKL. V was cut by 4 bases and J by 7 bases, with 17 bases left in between. In DNA form, the CDR3 reads TGCGCCAGCAGCCGAGAGGGGGGGGCGTTAGAGCAGTACTTC. Its translation is CASSREGGALEQYF.

The rearrangement uses TRBV4-1 and TRBJ2-7, with no clear D. Germline loops: CDR1 MGHRA, CDR2 YSYEKL. The V end was cut by 0 bases, the J end by 1 base, with 7 bases between. CDR3 length equals 14 residues. The CDR3 loop is CASSQDGGSYEQYF. In DNA form, the CDR3 reads TGCGCCAGCAGCCAAGATGGCGGATCCTACGAGCAGTACTTC.

This chain uses TRBV5-4 with TRBJ2-1; TRBD2 aligns across 11 bases. V was pared by 5 bases and J by 4 bases, with 5 bases of the junction left unmatched. CDR3 length: 15 residues. The germline gives CDR1 SGHNT, CDR2 YYREEE (reference sequence). Written as DNA, the CDR3 is TGTGCCAGCAGACCCGGGACTAGCGGTTACAATGAGCAGTTCTTC. It encodes CASRPGTSGYNEQFF.

J is TRBJ2-3 and V is TRBV7-3; 7 bases line up with TRBD2. The V gene end was trimmed by 1 base and the J gene end by 0 bases; junction bases not matched to a gene: 10. The germline gives CDR1 SGHTA, CDR2 FQGTGA. The CDR3 has 18 amino acids. This CDR3 reads CASSLIPSFGGSTDTQYF. The DNA for the CDR3 is TGTGCCAGCAGCTTAATCCCGTCGTTCGGGGGGAGCACAGATACGCAGTATTTT.

The rearrangement links TRBV5-4 to TRBJ2-2, with 9 bases fitting TRBD1. J lost 5 bases, V lost 4 bases, and 6 bases had no gene match. Germline V gene data show CDR1 as SGHNT and CDR2 as YYREEE (reference sequence). The CDR3 loop spans 15 amino acids. The CDR3 nucleotides read TGTGCCAGCAGCGAGGACAGGGGTGGAACCGGGGAGCTGTTTTTT. Protein sequence: CASSEDRGGTGELFF.

Concerning this clone: Sequence at one end of the junction differs from germline and may be a read error. The J gene is TRBJ1-1, the V gene TRBV9, with 8 nucleotides matching TRBD1. Germline V gene lookup returns CDR1 SGDLS and CDR2 YYNGEE. The CDR3 has 13 residues. The CDR3 here is CASSVGRGDRYQF. The CDR3 nucleotides are TGTGCCAGCAGCGTAGGGCGGGGGGACAGGTACCAATTT.

This rearrangement joins TRBV25-1 to TRBJ1-2; D possibly corresponds to TRBD1 (5 bases). This CDR3 region has 15 residues. V was pared by 5 bases and J by 3 bases, with 16 bases between. Germline CDR1 MGHDK, CDR2 SYGVNS. CDR3 nucleotide sequence: TGTGCCAGCAGTCCGGACGTTTGGGGCTACTATGGCTACACCTTC. As protein: CASSPDVWGYYGYTF.

This chain uses TRBV18 with TRBJ1-5; D is perhaps TRBD1 (5 bases). This CDR3 is built from 16 residues. The V gene's germline CDR1 is KGHSH and CDR2 LQKENI. With 2 bases removed from V and 4 bases from J, the gap between germline ends came to 15 bases. This CDR3 is CASSPLAGTGNQPQHF. CDR3 DNA: TGTGCCAGCTCACCATTGGCAGGGACGGGGAATCAGCCCCAGCATTTT.

This clone was detected only once. The rearrangement uses TRBV15 and TRBJ2-1; 12 positions match TRBD2. Germline V gene sequence: CDR1 LNHNV, CDR2 YYDKDF (reference sequence). The V gene end was trimmed by 4 bases and the J gene end by 10 bases; junction bases not matched to a gene: 8. This CDR3 is 15 amino acids long. CDR3 DNA sequence: TGTGCCACCAGCAATCTAGCGGGGGGGCCGATAGAGCAGTTCTTC. Translated: CATSNLAGGPIEQFF. Looking up the rest from reference TRBV15 and TRBJ2-1 gives the full variable domain: DAMVIQNPRYQVTQFGKPVTLSCSQTLNHNVMYWYQQKSSQAPKLLFHYYDKDFNNEADTPDNFQSRRPNTSFCFLDIRSPGLGDTAMYLCATSNLAGGPIEQFFGPGTRLTVL.

The genes are TRBV20-1 and TRBJ2-7; D call uncertain. V was cut by 0 bases and J by 3 bases, with 3 bases left in between. The CDR3 runs to 11 residues. Germline V CDR1 and CDR2: DFQATT, SNEGSKA (reference sequence). This chain's CDR3 is CSARENYEQYF. The CDR3 nucleotides read TGCAGTGCTAGAGAAAACTACGAGCAGTACTTC.